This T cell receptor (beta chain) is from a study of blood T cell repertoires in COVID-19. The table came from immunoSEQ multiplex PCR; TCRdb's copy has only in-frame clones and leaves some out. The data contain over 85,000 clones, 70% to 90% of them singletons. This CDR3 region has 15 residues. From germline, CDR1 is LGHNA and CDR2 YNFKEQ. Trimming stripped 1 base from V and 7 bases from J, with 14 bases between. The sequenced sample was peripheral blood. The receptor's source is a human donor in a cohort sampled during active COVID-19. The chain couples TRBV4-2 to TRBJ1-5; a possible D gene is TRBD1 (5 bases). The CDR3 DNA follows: TGTGCCAGCAGCCAAGCAACAGGTTCTGGACAGCCCCAGCATTTT. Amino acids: CASSQATGSGQPQHF.